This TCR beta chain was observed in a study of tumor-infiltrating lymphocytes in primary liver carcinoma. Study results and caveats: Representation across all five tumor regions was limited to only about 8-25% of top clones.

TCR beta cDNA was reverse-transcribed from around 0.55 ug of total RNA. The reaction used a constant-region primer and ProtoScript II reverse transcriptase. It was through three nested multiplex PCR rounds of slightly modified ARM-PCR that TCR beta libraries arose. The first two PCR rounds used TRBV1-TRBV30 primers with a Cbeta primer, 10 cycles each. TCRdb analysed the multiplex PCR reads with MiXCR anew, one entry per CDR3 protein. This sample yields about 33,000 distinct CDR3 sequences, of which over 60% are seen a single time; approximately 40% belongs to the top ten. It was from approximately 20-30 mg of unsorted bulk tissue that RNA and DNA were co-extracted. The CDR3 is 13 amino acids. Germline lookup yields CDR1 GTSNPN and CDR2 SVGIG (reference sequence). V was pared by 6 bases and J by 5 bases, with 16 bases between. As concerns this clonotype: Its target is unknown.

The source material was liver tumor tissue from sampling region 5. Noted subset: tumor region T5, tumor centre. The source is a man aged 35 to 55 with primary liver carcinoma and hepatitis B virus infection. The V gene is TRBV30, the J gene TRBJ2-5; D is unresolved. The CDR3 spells CACSPGEEETQYF. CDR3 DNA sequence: TGTGCCTGCAGTCCTGGCGAAGAGGAGACCCAGTACTTC.